This T cell receptor beta chain was sequenced in a study of T cells expressing NK-cell markers. Germline V gene sequence: CDR1 SQVTM, CDR2 ANQGSEA. The length of the CDR3 is 15 residues. Production of TCR beta cDNA relied on 5'RACE template switching with UMIs. TCRdb re-called the 5' RACE reads and catalogs CDR3 proteins one per entry, DNA excluded. The sample totals hundreds of thousands of distinct CDR3 sequences. The source is a man aged 18 to 29 in good health. V and J are TRBV29-1 and TRBJ2-3; TCRdb gives TRBD1 as the D gene, but with no DNA this cannot be confirmed. The sequenced sample consisted of blood T cells: a sorted CD56 or NKG2C T cell subset, CD4+ or CD8+ T cells, or bulk PBMC T cells (not recorded which). This CDR3 reads CSVDGTGELGDTQYF.